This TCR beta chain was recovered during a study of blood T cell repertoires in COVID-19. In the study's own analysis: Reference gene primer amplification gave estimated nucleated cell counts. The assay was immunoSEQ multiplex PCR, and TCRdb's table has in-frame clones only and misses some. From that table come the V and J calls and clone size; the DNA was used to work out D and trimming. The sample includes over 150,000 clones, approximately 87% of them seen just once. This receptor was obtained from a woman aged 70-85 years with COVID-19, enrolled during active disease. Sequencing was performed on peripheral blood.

CDR3 coding DNA: TGTGCCAGCAGCCAATCCGCCGGCGGGGAGCTGTTTTTT. Translating it yields CASSQSAGGELFF. The V call is TRBV3-1 (or the pseudogene TRBV3-2), the J call TRBJ2-2; D remains ambiguous. Germline V gene data show CDR1 as LGHDT and CDR2 as YNNKEL (reference sequence). This CDR3 has 13 residues. The V and J ends lost 2 bases and 7 bases respectively, with 8 bases between them.